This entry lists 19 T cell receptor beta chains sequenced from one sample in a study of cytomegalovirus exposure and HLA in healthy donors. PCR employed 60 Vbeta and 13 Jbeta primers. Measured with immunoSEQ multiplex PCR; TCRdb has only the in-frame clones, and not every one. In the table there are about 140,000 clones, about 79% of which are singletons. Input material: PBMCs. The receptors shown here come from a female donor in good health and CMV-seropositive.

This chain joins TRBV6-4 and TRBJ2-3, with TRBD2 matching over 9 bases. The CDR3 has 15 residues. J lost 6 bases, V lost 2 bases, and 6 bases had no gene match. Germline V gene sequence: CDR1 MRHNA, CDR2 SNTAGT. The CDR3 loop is CASSDSTSGFDTQYF. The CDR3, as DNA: TGTGCCAGCAGTGACAGCACTAGCGGGTTCGATACGCAGTATTTT.

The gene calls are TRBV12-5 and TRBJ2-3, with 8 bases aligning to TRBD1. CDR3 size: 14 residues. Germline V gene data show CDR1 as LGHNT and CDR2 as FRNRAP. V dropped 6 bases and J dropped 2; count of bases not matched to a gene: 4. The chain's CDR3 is CASGTGEITDTQYF. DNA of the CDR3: TGTGCTAGTGGGACAGGGGAAATCACAGATACGCAGTATTTT.

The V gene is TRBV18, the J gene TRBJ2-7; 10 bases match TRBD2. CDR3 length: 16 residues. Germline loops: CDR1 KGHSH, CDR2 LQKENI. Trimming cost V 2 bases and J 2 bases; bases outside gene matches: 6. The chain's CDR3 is CASSPGRSGGAYEQYF. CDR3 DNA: TGTGCCAGCTCACCAGGCCGAAGCGGGGGGGCCTACGAGCAGTACTTC.

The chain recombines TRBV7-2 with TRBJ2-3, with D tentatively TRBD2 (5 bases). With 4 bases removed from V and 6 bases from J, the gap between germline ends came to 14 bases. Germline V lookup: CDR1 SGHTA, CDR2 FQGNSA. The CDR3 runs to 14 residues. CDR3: CASSSSPGFDTQYF. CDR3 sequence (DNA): TGTGCCAGCAGCTCTAGCCCCGGGTTTGATACGCAGTATTTT.

CDR3 sequence (DNA): TGTGCCAGCAGCTTTGGACAGCCCTACGAGCAGTACTTC. It yields the protein CASSFGQPYEQYF. The chain couples TRBV6-6 to TRBJ2-7, with D tentatively TRBD1 (6 bases). Trimming took 6 bases from V and 2 from J, leaving 11 bases between them. The CDR3 loop spans 13 amino acids. CDR1 and CDR2 from the germline V gene are MNHNY and SVGAGI (reference sequence).

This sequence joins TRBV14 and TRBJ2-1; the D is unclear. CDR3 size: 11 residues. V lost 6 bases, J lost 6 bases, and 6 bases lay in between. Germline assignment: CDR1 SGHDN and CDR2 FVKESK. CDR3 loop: CASSQFNEQFF. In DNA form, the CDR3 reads TGTGCCAGCAGTCAGTTCAATGAGCAGTTCTTC.

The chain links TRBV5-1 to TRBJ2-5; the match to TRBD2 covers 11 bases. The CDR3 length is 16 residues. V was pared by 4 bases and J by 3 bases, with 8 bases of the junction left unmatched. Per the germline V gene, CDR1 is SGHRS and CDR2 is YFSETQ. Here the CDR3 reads CASSRSSGRMEETQYF. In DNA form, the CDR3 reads TGCGCCAGCAGCCGTTCTAGCGGGAGGATGGAAGAGACCCAGTACTTC.

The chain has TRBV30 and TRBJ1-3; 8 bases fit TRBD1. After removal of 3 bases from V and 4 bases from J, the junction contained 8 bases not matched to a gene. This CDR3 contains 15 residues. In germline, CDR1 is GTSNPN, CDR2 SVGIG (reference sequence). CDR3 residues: CAWSQGQVTGNTIYF. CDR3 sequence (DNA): TGTGCCTGGAGCCAGGGACAGGTTACCGGAAACACCATATATTTT. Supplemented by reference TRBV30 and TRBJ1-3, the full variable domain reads SQTIHQWPATLVQPVGSPLSLECTVEGTSNPNLYWYRQAAGRGLQLLFYSVGIGQISSEVPQNLSASRPQDRQFILSSKKLLLSDSGFYLCAWSQGQVTGNTIYFGEGSWLTVV.

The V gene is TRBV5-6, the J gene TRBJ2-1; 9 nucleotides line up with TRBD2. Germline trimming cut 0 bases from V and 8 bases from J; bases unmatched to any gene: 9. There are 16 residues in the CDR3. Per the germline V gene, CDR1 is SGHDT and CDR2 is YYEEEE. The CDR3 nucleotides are TGTGCCAGCAGCTTGGGGGGGTTAGCGGGAGTTGATGAGCAGTTCTTC. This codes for CASSLGGLAGVDEQFF.

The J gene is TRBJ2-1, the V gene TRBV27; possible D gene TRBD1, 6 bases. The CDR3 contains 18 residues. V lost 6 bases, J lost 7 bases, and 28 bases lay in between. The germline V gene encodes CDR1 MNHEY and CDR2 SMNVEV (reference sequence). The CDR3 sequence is CASSQSVELVFRGNEQFF. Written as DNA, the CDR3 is TGTGCCAGCAGCCAGTCCGTGGAACTAGTTTTCAGGGGAAATGAGCAGTTCTTC.

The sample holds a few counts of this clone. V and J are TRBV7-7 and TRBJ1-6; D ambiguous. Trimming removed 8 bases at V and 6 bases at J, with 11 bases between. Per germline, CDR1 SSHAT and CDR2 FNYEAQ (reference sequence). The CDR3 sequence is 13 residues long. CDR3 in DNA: TGTGCCAGCGGGGAGGAACTTAATTCACCCCTCCACTTT. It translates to CASGEELNSPLHF.

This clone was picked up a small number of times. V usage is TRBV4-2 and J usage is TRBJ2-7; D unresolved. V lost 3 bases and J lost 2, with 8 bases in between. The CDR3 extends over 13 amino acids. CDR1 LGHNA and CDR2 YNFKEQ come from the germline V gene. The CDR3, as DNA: TGTGCCAGCAGCCAGCCCGGAGCCTACGAGCAGTACTTC. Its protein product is CASSQPGAYEQYF.

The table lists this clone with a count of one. The CDR3 loop is CASSKGTGVTGELFF. CDR3 nucleotides: TGCGCCAGCAGTAAAGGGACAGGGGTCACCGGGGAGCTGTTTTTT. This chain connects TRBV5-1 to TRBJ2-2; 10 nucleotides line up with TRBD1. V lost 5 bases and J lost 4; bases outside the gene matches: 5. The CDR3 length is 15 residues. Germline values: CDR1 SGHRS, CDR2 YFSETQ.

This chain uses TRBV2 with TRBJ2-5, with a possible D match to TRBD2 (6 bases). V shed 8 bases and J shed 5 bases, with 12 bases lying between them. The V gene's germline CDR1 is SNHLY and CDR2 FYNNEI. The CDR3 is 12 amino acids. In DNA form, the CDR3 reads TGTGCCAGCGGCGGGGCTACCGAGACCCAGTACTTC. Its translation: CASGGATETQYF.

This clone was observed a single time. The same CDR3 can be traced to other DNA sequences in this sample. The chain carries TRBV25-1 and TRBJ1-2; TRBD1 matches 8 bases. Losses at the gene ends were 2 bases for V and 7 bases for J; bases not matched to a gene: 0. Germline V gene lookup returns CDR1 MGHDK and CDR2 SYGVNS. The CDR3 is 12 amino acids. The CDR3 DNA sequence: TGTGCCAGCAGTGAAGGACAGGGTGGCTACACCTTC. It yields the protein CASSEGQGGYTF.

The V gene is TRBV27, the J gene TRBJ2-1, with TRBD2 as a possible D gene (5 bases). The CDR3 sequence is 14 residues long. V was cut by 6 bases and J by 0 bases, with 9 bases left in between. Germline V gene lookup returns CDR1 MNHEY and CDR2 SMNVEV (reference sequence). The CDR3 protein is CASSLAISYNEQFF. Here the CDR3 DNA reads TGTGCCAGCAGCCTAGCAATCTCCTACAATGAGCAGTTCTTC.

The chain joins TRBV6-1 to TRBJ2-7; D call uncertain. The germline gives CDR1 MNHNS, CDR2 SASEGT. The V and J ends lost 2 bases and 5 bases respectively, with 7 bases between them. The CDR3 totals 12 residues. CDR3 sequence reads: CASSEIRDEQYF. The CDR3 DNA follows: TGTGCCAGCAGTGAAATCCGGGACGAGCAGTACTTC.

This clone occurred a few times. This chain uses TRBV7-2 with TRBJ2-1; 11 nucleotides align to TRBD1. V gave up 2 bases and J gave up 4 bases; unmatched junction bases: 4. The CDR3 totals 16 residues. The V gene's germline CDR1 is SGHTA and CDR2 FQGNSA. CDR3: CASSLTRDRGYNEQFF. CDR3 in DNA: TGTGCCAGCAGCTTAACCCGGGACAGGGGGTACAATGAGCAGTTCTTC.

CDR3 bases: TGTGCCAGCAGTTACCGACTAGGGGACGAGCAGTACTTC. Protein product: CASSYRLGDEQYF. The V and J genes are TRBV6-6 and TRBJ2-7; D might be TRBD2 (6 bases). This CDR3 comprises 13 residues. The germline gives CDR1 MNHNY, CDR2 SVGAGI (reference sequence). Trimming pared 2 bases from V and 5 bases from J, leaving 10 bases between.